This entry describes one T cell receptor (beta chain). CD8+ and CD4+ T cells from blood underwent TCR beta sequencing, which was carried out in a high-throughput format. Each multiple sclerosis control was a treatment-naive patient with relapsing-remitting disease that was either stable or active. The authors negatively isolated CD8+ and CD4+ T cells and FACS-enriched TEMRA cells. CDR1 is SGHDT, CDR2 YYEEEE, per germline. The V end was cut by 5 bases, the J end by 6 bases, with 15 bases between. The CDR3 consists of 14 residues. This entry comes from a study of CD8 T cells in Susac syndrome. An amount of RNA that ranged from roughly 0.45 to 1 ug was reverse transcribed with random hexamers. By means of immunoSEQ multiplex PCR, TCR beta CDR3 spanning 54 Vbeta and 13 Jbeta underwent amplification. Each CDR3 protein is one row after TCRdb ran MiXCR on the immunoSEQ multiplex PCR reads. Here the sample spans 330,000 or so distinct CDR3 sequences, 85% being singletons.

The J gene is TRBJ1-5, the V gene TRBV5-6; D gene uncertain. Sequenced material: CD8+ T cells from PBMCs. The clonotype comes from a human donor with multiple sclerosis. Here the CDR3 DNA reads TGTGCCAGCAGTTTTTACGGGTTCGGTCAGCCCCAGCATTTT. Amino acid sequence: CASSFYGFGQPQHF.